This entry lists 20 T cell receptor delta chains sequenced from one sample in a study of gamma-delta T cells after stem cell transplantation. TCRdb repeated clone calling on the RT-PCR reads with CATT. The sample holds 10,000 to 13,000 delta-chain clones, approximately 40% seen once. The material sequenced was gamma-delta T cells. The receptors were gathered from a human donor. It is not recorded whose cells these are; they may come from a transplant donor.

Points on this clone: One end of the junction varies from germline; a read error may be responsible. The chain recombines TRDV1 with TRDJ1; 12 bases align to TRDD3. Germline CDR1 is TSWWSYY and CDR2 is QGS. The CDR3 consists of 20 residues. CDR3 in amino acids: CALGELTGGYNLVYTDNLIF. CDR3 in DNA: TGTGCTCTTGGGGAACTCACTGGGGGATACAATCTGGTATACACCGATAACCTCATCTTT.

This chain joins TRDV1 and TRDJ1, with 9 positions matching TRDD3. From germline, CDR1 is TSWWSYY and CDR2 QGS. This CDR3 region has 23 residues. Germline trimming cut 0 bases from V and 1 base from J; bases unmatched to any gene: 24. The CDR3 loop is CALGELSSLPHPVLGDPTDKLIF. The CDR3, as DNA: TGTGCTCTTGGGGAACTCAGCTCTCTTCCCCATCCCGTACTGGGGGACCCCACCGATAAACTCATCTTT.

This clone was seen only a few times. CDR3 sequence reads: CACDTTATGDWGSDPDKLIF. DNA for the CDR3: TGTGCCTGTGACACGACGGCGACGGGCGACTGGGGGTCGGACCCCGATAAACTCATCTTT. The chain links TRDV2 to TRDJ1; TRDD3 matches at 8 bases. Germline V gene data show CDR1 as GEAIGNYY and CDR2 as EKD. With 1 base clipped from V and 3 bases from J, the junction kept 21 bases outside the gene matches. The CDR3 has 20 amino acids.

This clone was seen only a few times. Mismatch with germline at one junction end may stem from a read error. The rearrangement joins TRDV3 to TRDJ3; D not resolved. Germline V gene lookup returns CDR1 TVYSNPD and CDR2 GDNSRS (reference sequence). The CDR3 runs 15 residues. The CDR3 DNA is TGTGCCTCCTCACCTGGTTGGTGGGACACCCGACGGATGTTTTTC. Encoded protein: CASSPGWWDTRRMFF.

This clone was seen more than once but under ten times. The rearrangement links TRDV3 to TRDJ1; 9 bases agree with TRDD3. J gave up 3 bases and V 4 bases, and 18 bases lay outside the gene matches. CDR1 is TVYSNPD and CDR2 is GDNSRS in the germline V gene (reference sequence). The length of the CDR3 is 17 residues. CDR3: CASCLGWGIPCSDKLIF. The CDR3 DNA is TGTGCCTCGTGCCTGGGCTGGGGGATTCCTTGCTCCGATAAACTCATCTTT.

V and J are TRDV1 and TRDJ1; possibly TRDD3 for D (8 bases). The CDR3 contains 18 residues. The germline V and J ends were trimmed by 0 bases and 6 bases, with 23 bases remaining between them. CDR1 is TSWWSYY, CDR2 QGS, per germline. The CDR3: CALGELFLLGWGRYKLIF. CDR3 nucleotide sequence: TGTGCTCTTGGGGAACTGTTCCTACTAGGCTGGGGGAGATATAAACTCATCTTT.

The chain has TRDV2 and TRDJ3, with no clear D. The CDR3 is 19 amino acids. V lost 0 bases and J 2 bases, leaving 16 bases between the germline ends. Germline lookup yields CDR1 GEAIGNYY and CDR2 EKD. The CDR3 reads CACDTAEAWTTWDTRQMFF. CDR3 in DNA: TGTGCCTGTGACACCGCGGAGGCCTGGACGACCTGGGACACCCGACAGATGTTTTTC.

Worth noting for this clone: A much more abundant neighbour one base away suggests this may be a read error. The chain is built from TRDV2 and TRDJ1, with 10 bases that match TRDD3. The junction had 11 bases not matched to a gene; V was cut back by 0 bases and J by 2 bases. The germline V gene has CDR1 GEAIGNYY and CDR2 EKD. The CDR3 is made up of 18 amino acids. CDR3 in DNA: TGTGCCTGTGACACCACCGACTTTCGGGGGATACGGACCGATAAACTCATCTTT. Protein sequence: CACDTTDFRGIRTDKLIF.

The V gene is TRDV3, the J gene TRDJ3; the match to TRDD3 covers 10 bases. The J segment lost 5 bases and the V segment lost 3 bases, leaving 19 bases of the junction unmatched. From germline, CDR1 is TVYSNPD and CDR2 GDNSRS (reference sequence). The CDR3 covers 20 residues. CDR3 loop: CALTWHSDGGIRRDTRQMFF. The CDR3 DNA follows: TGTGCCTTGACGTGGCACTCTGATGGGGGGATACGCCGGGACACCCGACAGATGTTTTTC.

CDR3 coding DNA: TGTGCCTTTAAAACAAGGGGCGCGTACTGGGGGATGCAAGCACTCATCTTT. Residues: CAFKTRGAYWGMQALIF. The chain employs TRDV3 and TRDJ1; 10 positions agree with TRDD3. The CDR3 length is 17 residues. Germline CDR1 TVYSNPD, CDR2 GDNSRS (reference sequence). The junction had 21 bases not matched to a gene; V was cut back by 1 base and J by 10 bases.

V and J are TRDV2 and TRDJ3; TRDD3 matches 9 bases. Germline CDR1 is GEAIGNYY and CDR2 is EKD. V lost 3 bases and J lost 0; bases outside the gene matches: 8. The CDR3 has 19 amino acids. CDR3 loop: CACDAGGYHSSWDTRQMFF. CDR3 DNA: TGTGCCTGTGACGCCGGGGGATACCATAGCTCCTGGGACACCCGACAGATGTTTTTC.

Note on this clone: One end of the junction fails to match germline, which may point to a read error. This sequence joins TRDV2 and TRDJ3; the D is unclear. CDR3 length: 12 residues. Germline V CDR1 and CDR2: GEAIGNYY, EKD. The CDR3 spells CAWDTGGGQMFF. CDR3 nucleotide sequence: TGTGCCTGGGACACCGGCGGGGGACAGATGTTTTTC.

The rearrangement uses TRDV1 and TRDJ1, with 8 bases lining up with TRDD3. Looked up from germline, CDR1 is TSWWSYY and CDR2 is QGS. The junction had 33 bases not matched to a gene; V was cut back by 4 bases and J by 8 bases. The length of the CDR3 is 22 residues. For the CDR3, the DNA is TGTGCTCTTGGGGCTCCTCCCGAACCTAACTGGGGGCTAATGGAATTACCGATAAAACTCATCTTT. Its protein is CALGAPPEPNWGLMELPIKLIF.

V gene TRDV1 combines with J gene TRDJ2; 13 bases align to TRDD3. V was pared by 4 bases and J by 6 bases, with 11 bases of the junction left unmatched. Per germline, CDR1 TSWWSYY and CDR2 QGS. The CDR3 length is 18 residues. The CDR3 protein is CALGAVPGTGGYAAQLFF. The CDR3 DNA reads as TGTGCTCTTGGGGCGGTCCCCGGTACTGGGGGATACGCAGCACAACTCTTCTTT.

With regard to this clone: Sequence at one end of the junction differs from germline and may be a read error. This chain joins TRDV2 and TRDJ3; the D gene is possibly TRDD3 (6 bases). The CDR3 totals 19 residues. Germline loops: CDR1 GEAIGNYY, CDR2 EKD. The CDR3 is CACDMGMSYISLDTRQMFF. In nucleotides, the CDR3 is TGTGCCTGTGACATGGGGATGTCGTACATCTCCTTGGACACCCGACAGATGTTTTTC.

This chain joins TRDV1 and TRDJ1; TRDD3 matches at 13 bases. The V gene's germline CDR1 is TSWWSYY and CDR2 QGS. The CDR3 is 19 amino acids. V lost 0 bases and J lost 2; bases outside the gene matches: 9. The CDR3 spells CALGELFTTGGYGTDKLIF. In DNA, the CDR3 is TGTGCTCTTGGGGAACTATTCACCACTGGGGGATACGGGACCGATAAACTCATCTTT.

Of note for this clone: The junction shows a germline mismatch at one end, possibly a read error. The chain links TRDV2 to TRDJ3; D possibly corresponds to TRDD3 (6 bases). CDR1 is GEAIGNYY, CDR2 EKD, per germline. This CDR3 has 19 residues. CDR3 DNA sequence: TGTGCCTGTGACACCTGGGGGTCCCCCCTCTCCTCGGACACCCGACAGATGTTTTTC. Translated: CACDTWGSPLSSDTRQMFF.

Relative to its sample, this clone is medium-sized. At the DNA level, this CDR3 is encoded by other sequences in the same sample as well. The chain recombines TRAV29/DV5 with TRDJ3, with TRDD3 matching over 9 bases. V shed 0 bases, J shed 3 bases, and the junction held 7 bases outside the gene matches. In germline, CDR1 is NSMFDY, CDR2 ISSIKDK. CDR3 length: 18 amino acids. The CDR3 DNA reads as TGTGCAGCAAGCGCGACGGGGGATACCGGCTGGGACACCCGACAGATGTTTTTC. Translation gives CAASATGDTGWDTRQMFF. Full variable domain (missing parts from reference TRAV29/DV5 and TRDJ3): DQQVKQNSPSLSVQEGRISILNCDYTNSMFDYFLWYKKYPAEGPTFLISISSIKDKNEDGRFTVFLNKSAKHLSLHIVPSQPGDSAVYFCAASATGDTGWDTRQMFFGTGIKLFVEP.

Comment on this clone: At one end the junction does not follow the germline gene, possibly because of a read error. This chain uses TRDV1 with TRDJ1, with a weak D call TRDD3 (5 bases). Germline V gives CDR1 TSWWSYY, CDR2 QGS. This CDR3 is 15 amino acids long. This CDR3 is CAIGEGCTVSGKLIF. The DNA of the CDR3 is TGTGCTATTGGGGAAGGTTGTACTGTGTCCGGTAAACTCATCTTT.

The rearrangement links TRDV1 to TRDJ1; 8 bases are a match to TRDD3. After removal of 4 bases from V and 1 base from J, the junction contained 14 bases not matched to a gene. The germline V gene encodes CDR1 TSWWSYY and CDR2 QGS. CDR3 size: 18 residues. CDR3 sequence: CALGGQEEYWGVTDKLIF. In DNA form, the CDR3 reads TGTGCTCTTGGGGGACAAGAGGAGTACTGGGGGGTCACCGATAAACTCATCTTT.